These T cell receptor beta chains were read from a single sample in a study of shared clonotypes between healthy human individuals. Sequenced by immunoSEQ multiplex PCR; TCRdb stores in-frame clones only, minus some. The data contain some 580,000 clones, 95% to 98% of them singletons. Sequences were obtained from naive CD8+ T cells sorted from blood. These receptor sequences come from a man aged 25 to 45 in good health. CDR3s include the opening cysteine and the closing phenylalanine or tryptophan. The D gene is left open where the match is weak. Where a row states a size, it is once, few, many or the class of an expanded clone; other rows omit it.

V	D	size	J	CDR3	DNA
TRBV6-5	-	-	TRBJ2-3	CASSYSPGSTQYF	TGTGCCAGCAGTTACTCGCCAGGGAGTACGCAGTATTTT
TRBV29-1	TRBD2	-	TRBJ2-7	CSVRTSGRYEQYF	TGCAGCGTTAGGACTAGCGGGAGATACGAGCAGTACTTC
TRBV9	-	-	TRBJ2-3	CASSVVGGRSTDTQYF	TGTGCCAGCAGCGTAGTTGGGGGCAGGAGCACAGATACGCAGTATTTT
TRBV5-6	-	-	TRBJ2-1	CASSSGTDEQFF	TGTGCCAGCAGCTCGGGTACTGATGAGCAGTTCTTC
TRBV2	TRBD2	once	TRBJ2-1	CASSERAGLPYNEQFF	TGTGCCAGCAGTGAAAGAGCGGGACTCCCCTACAATGAGCAGTTCTTC
TRBV7-9	-	-	TRBJ2-6	CASQANVLTF	TGTGCCAGTCAGGCCAACGTCCTGACTTTC
TRBV27	-	-	TRBJ2-1	CASSSAFDSYNEQFF	TGTGCCAGCAGTTCGGCCTTCGACTCCTACAATGAGCAGTTCTTC
TRBV30	TRBD2	-	TRBJ2-3	CAWSVGLAGTDTQYF	TGTGCCTGGAGTGTGGGACTAGCGGGAACAGATACGCAGTATTTT
TRBV7-9	TRBD1	-	TRBJ2-7	CASREPGQGDLSSYEQYF	TGTGCCAGCAGGGAACCGGGACAGGGGGATCTGAGCTCCTACGAGCAGTACTTC
TRBV4-1	TRBD2	-	TRBJ2-7	CASSQDLAGGIYEQYF	TGCGCCAGCAGCCAAGATCTGGCGGGAGGGATCTACGAGCAGTACTTC
TRBV29-1	-	-	TRBJ2-7	CSATYDEQYF	TGCAGCGCTACCTACGATGAGCAGTACTTC
TRBV5-4	TRBD1	-	TRBJ1-2	CASSPGQGARGGYTF	TGTGCCAGCAGCCCCGGACAGGGCGCGCGGGGTGGCTACACCTTC
TRBV6-5	-	-	TRBJ2-6	CASSYSPSGANVLTF	TGTGCCAGCAGTTACTCACCTTCTGGGGCCAACGTCCTGACTTTC
TRBV20-1	-	-	TRBJ2-1	CSAAVNEQFF	TGCAGTGCCGCGGTCAATGAGCAGTTCTTC
TRBV7-9	-	-	TRBJ1-1	CASSLYSPLEAFF	TGTGCCAGCAGCTTGTACAGCCCGCTCGAAGCTTTCTTT
TRBV30	-	-	TRBJ2-1	CAWNVGLLEQFF	TGTGCCTGGAACGTCGGACTTTTGGAGCAGTTCTTC
TRBV18	TRBD2	-	TRBJ2-3	CASSPPIDLVIAGVRDTQYF	TGTGCCAGCTCACCCCCTATTGATCTTGTTATAGCGGGAGTCAGAGATACGCAGTATTTT
TRBV14	TRBD2	-	TRBJ2-1	CASSLRGGYNEQFF	TGTGCCAGCAGTCTACGGGGGGGGTACAATGAGCAGTTCTTC
TRBV11-2	-	-	TRBJ2-7	CASSLSPRHSSHYEQYF	TGTGCCAGCAGCTTATCACCCAGACACTCTTCCCACTACGAGCAGTACTTC
TRBV7-6	-	-	TRBJ2-3	CASSWGHGSPTDTQYF	TGTGCCAGCAGCTGGGGACACGGGAGCCCCACAGATACGCAGTATTTT
TRBV7-9	-	-	TRBJ2-6	CASSSNRDSGANVLTF	TGTGCCAGCAGCTCCAATCGGGATTCTGGGGCCAACGTCCTGACTTTC
TRBV29-1	-	-	TRBJ2-7	CSVVWTALSSYEQYF	TGCAGCGTTGTTTGGACAGCCCTTTCCTCCTACGAGCAGTACTTC
TRBV6-5	TRBD1	-	TRBJ1-2	CASSYTDRGRNYGYTF	TGTGCCAGCAGTTACACGGACAGGGGCCGCAACTATGGCTACACCTTC
TRBV4-2	-	-	TRBJ1-3	CASNEDNGNTIYF	TGTGCCAGCAATGAGGACAACGGAAACACCATATATTTT
TRBV2	-	-	TRBJ1-4	CASTGGYNEKLFF	TGTGCCAGCACGGGAGGGTATAATGAAAAACTGTTTTTT
TRBV7-9	TRBD1	-	TRBJ2-3	CASSASDRAGTDTQYF	TGTGCCAGCAGCGCGTCCGACAGGGCTGGCACAGATACGCAGTATTTT
TRBV6-5	-	-	TRBJ2-3	CASSYSAADTQYF	TGTGCCAGCAGTTACTCAGCCGCAGATACGCAGTATTTT
TRBV7-9	-	-	TRBJ2-3	CASSSGSGVRDTQYF	TGTGCCAGCAGCTCAGGATCGGGGGTCCGAGATACGCAGTATTTT
TRBV29-1	-	-	TRBJ2-4	CSVEVGLFKYF	TGCAGCGTTGAAGTAGGGCTGTTTAAGTACTTC
TRBV9	-	-	TRBJ1-2	CASSPATYGYTF	TGTGCCAGCAGCCCCGCTACCTATGGCTACACCTTC
TRBV11-2	-	-	TRBJ2-1	CASSLGGNSYNEQFF	TGTGCCAGCAGCTTGGGGGGAAACAGCTACAATGAGCAGTTCTTC
TRBV29-1	-	-	TRBJ2-6	CSVDFGSGANVLTF	TGCAGCGTTGATTTCGGGTCTGGGGCCAACGTCCTGACTTTC
TRBV4-1	TRBD1	-	TRBJ2-1	CASSQEDRYNEQFF	TGCGCCAGCAGCCAAGAGGACAGGTACAATGAGCAGTTCTTC
TRBV4-1	-	-	TRBJ1-1	CASSQVVSGYLAEAFF	TGCGCCAGCAGCCAAGTGGTGTCTGGGTATCTCGCTGAAGCTTTCTTT
TRBV4-3	-	-	TRBJ2-7	CASSHKISGSSYEQYF	TGCGCCAGCAGCCACAAGATATCCGGGAGCTCCTACGAGCAGTACTTC
TRBV4-1	-	-	TRBJ1-2	CASSRFLGDQSGYTF	TGCGCCAGCAGCCGGTTTCTAGGGGACCAGTCAGGCTACACCTTC
TRBV15	TRBD1	-	TRBJ1-2	CATSRIGQGDYGYTF	TGTGCCACCAGCAGAATTGGGCAGGGGGACTATGGCTACACCTTC
TRBV15	TRBD1	-	TRBJ2-7	CATSPRDRTYEQYF	TGTGCCACCAGCCCAAGGGACAGGACCTACGAGCAGTACTTC
TRBV7-9	TRBD1	-	TRBJ2-2	CASSLSRDRNTGELFF	TGTGCCAGCAGCTTGTCCCGGGACAGGAACACCGGGGAGCTGTTTTTT
TRBV7-9	TRBD2	-	TRBJ2-4	CASSSQTSGRANIQYF	TGTGCCAGCAGCTCGCAGACTAGCGGGAGAGCCAACATTCAGTACTTC
TRBV27	-	-	TRBJ2-3	CASGPGTLLTDTQYF	TGTGCCAGCGGACCCGGGACACTCCTCACAGATACGCAGTATTTT
TRBV29-1	TRBD2	-	TRBJ2-1	CSVEETSAYNEQFF	TGCAGCGTTGAAGAGACTAGCGCATACAATGAGCAGTTCTTC
TRBV6-5	-	-	TRBJ2-1	CASSEPTGARFF	TGTGCCAGCAGCGAACCGACCGGGGCCCGGTTCTTC
TRBV27	TRBD2	-	TRBJ2-1	CASSPREANSYNEQFF	TGTGCCAGCAGTCCCCGGGAGGCTAACTCCTACAATGAGCAGTTCTTC
TRBV7-9	-	-	TRBJ1-1	CASSFGLSEAFF	TGTGCCAGCAGCTTTGGACTCAGTGAAGCTTTCTTT
TRBV5-5	TRBD1	-	TRBJ2-7	CASSPSSMVRGPEQYF	TGTGCCAGCAGCCCCAGTAGCATGGTGAGGGGGCCCGAGCAGTACTTC
TRBV27	-	once	TRBJ2-7	CASSPGKFYEQYF	TGTGCCAGCAGTCCCGGGAAATTCTACGAGCAGTACTTC
TRBV5-6	TRBD2	-	TRBJ2-1	CASSRIAGANNEQFF	TGTGCCAGCAGCAGAATAGCGGGAGCGAACAATGAGCAGTTCTTC
TRBV20-1	-	-	TRBJ2-5	CTLGLQETQYF	TGCACCCTCGGGCTTCAAGAGACCCAGTACTTC
TRBV18	-	-	TRBJ2-3	CASSRLERGDTQYF	TGTGCCAGCTCACGGTTAGAGAGAGGGGATACGCAGTATTTT